This T cell receptor beta chain was retrieved from a study of T cell responses to AZD1222 COVID-19 vaccine. Findings of the study overall: Repertoires were obtained only post-peak T cell response. It should be noted that donors were predominantly white British and more often female, and clonal diversity was possibly underestimated. Nearly half of unique spike-specific TCRs reportedly avoided B.1.351 and B.1.1.7 mutated regions.

In regard to this clone: The antigen is undetermined.

TCRdb's copy holds only in-frame clones and misses some; the assay was immunoSEQ multiplex PCR. The table lists some 140,000 clones, about 80% of them singletons. This CDR3 is built from 13 residues. CDR1 and CDR2 from the germline V gene are SGHTA and FQGNSA. The V segment lost 5 bases and the J segment 3 bases; nucleotides outside the gene matches: 2. The specimen comprised peripheral blood, sampled on day 0 of AZD1222 vaccination. V and J are TRBV7-2 and TRBJ1-2; 8 bases fit TRBD1. The TCR comes from an adult in good health. The CDR3 loop reads CASSVDRDYGYTF. In DNA, the CDR3 is TGTGCCAGCAGCGTGGACAGGGACTATGGCTACACCTTC.